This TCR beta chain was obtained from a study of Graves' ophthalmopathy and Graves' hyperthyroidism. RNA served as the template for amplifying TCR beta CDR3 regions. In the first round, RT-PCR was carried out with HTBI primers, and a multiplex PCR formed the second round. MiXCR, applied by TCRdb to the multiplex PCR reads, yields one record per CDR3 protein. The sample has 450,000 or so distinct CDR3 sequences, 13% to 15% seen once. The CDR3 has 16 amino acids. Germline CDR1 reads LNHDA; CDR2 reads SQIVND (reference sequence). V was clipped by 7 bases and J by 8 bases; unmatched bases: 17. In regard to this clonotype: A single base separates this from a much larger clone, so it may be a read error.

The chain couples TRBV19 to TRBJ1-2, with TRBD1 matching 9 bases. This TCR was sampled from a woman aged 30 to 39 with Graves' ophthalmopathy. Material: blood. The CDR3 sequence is CASTAPERGTGNGYTF. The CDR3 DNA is TGTGCCAGTACCGCCCCTGAACGTGGGACAGGGAACGGCTACACCTTC.